This T cell receptor beta chain was captured in a study of T cell responses to AZD1222 COVID-19 vaccine. Study outcomes and limitations: Epitopes outside B.1.351 and B.1.1.7 mutated regions reportedly drew nearly half of spike TCRs. Seropositive AZD1222 recipients at baseline numbered only five or six.

Worth noting for this clone: Its antigen is not identified.

Clones were sequenced by immunoSEQ multiplex PCR, and TCRdb holds only the in-frame ones, with some missing. This table has more than 95,000 clones, around 87% appearing once. The CDR3 has 15 amino acids. Germline CDR1 reads SGHRS; CDR2 reads YFSETQ. With 4 bases clipped from V and 4 bases from J, the junction kept 10 bases outside the gene matches. The sample was peripheral blood, taken on day 0 of AZD1222 vaccination. The chain carries TRBV5-1 and TRBJ2-5; 7 nucleotides agree with TRBD2. The sequence was collected from an adult in good health. In nucleotides, the CDR3 is TGCGCCAGCAGCGGCGGGACGGGGGGAGGAGAGACCCAGTACTTC. Translation gives CASSGGTGGGETQYF.